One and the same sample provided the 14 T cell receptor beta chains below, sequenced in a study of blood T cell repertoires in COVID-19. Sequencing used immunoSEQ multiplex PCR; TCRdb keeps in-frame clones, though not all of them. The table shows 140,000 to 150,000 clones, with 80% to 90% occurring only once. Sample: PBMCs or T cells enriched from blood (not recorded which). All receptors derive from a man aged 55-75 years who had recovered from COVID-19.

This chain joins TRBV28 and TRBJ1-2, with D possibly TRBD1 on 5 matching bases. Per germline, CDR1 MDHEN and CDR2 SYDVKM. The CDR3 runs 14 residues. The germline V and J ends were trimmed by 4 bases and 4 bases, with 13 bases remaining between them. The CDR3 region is CASSSLTAPYGYTF. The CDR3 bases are TGTGCCAGCAGTTCACTGACAGCGCCCTATGGCTACACCTTC.

The CDR3 is CASSLGLHNEQFF. The DNA for the CDR3 is TGTGCCAGCTCACTGGGACTCCACAATGAGCAGTTCTTC. The V and J genes are TRBV18 and TRBJ2-1; maybe TRBD2 (6 bases). CDR3 length: 13 residues. CDR1 KGHSH and CDR2 LQKENI come from the germline V gene. V shed 4 bases and J shed 5 bases, with 9 bases lying between them.

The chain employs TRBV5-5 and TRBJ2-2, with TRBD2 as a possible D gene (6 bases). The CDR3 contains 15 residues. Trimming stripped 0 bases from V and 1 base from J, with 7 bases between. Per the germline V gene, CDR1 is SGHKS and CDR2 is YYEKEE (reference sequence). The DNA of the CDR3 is TGTGCCAGCAGCTTGGTTAGCGGGAACACCGGGGAGCTGTTTTTT. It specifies CASSLVSGNTGELFF.

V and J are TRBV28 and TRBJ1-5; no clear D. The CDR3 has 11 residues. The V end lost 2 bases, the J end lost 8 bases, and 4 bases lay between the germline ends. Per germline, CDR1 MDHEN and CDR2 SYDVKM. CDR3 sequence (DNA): TGTGCCAGCAGTTTAGGAGAGCCCCAGCATTTT. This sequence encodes CASSLGEPQHF.

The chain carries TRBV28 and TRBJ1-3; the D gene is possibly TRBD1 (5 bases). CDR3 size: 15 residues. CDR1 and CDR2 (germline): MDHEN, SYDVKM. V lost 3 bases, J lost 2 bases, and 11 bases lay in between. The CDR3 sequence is CASSLGHSTGNTIYF. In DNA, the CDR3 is TGTGCCAGCAGTTTGGGGCACAGTACTGGAAACACCATATATTTT.

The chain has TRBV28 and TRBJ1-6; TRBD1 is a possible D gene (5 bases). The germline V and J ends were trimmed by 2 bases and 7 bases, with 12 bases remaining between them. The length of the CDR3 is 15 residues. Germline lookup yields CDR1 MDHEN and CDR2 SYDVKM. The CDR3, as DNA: TGTGCCAGCAGTTTAGTGGGGCCGGGCAATTCACCCCTCCACTTT. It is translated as CASSLVGPGNSPLHF. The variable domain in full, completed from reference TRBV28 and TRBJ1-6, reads DVKVTQSSRYLVKRTGEKVFLECVQDMDHENMFWYRQDPGLGLRLIYFSYDVKMKEKGDIPEGYSVSREKKERFSLILESASTNQTSMYLCASSLVGPGNSPLHFGNGTRLTVT.

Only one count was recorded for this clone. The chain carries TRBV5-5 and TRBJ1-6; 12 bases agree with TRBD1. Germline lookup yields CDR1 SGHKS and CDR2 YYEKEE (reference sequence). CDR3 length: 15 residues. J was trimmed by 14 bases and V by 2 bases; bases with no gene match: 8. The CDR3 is CASSLFRDRGLTLHF. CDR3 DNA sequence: TGTGCCAGCAGCTTATTCCGGGACAGGGGGCTGACCCTCCACTTT.

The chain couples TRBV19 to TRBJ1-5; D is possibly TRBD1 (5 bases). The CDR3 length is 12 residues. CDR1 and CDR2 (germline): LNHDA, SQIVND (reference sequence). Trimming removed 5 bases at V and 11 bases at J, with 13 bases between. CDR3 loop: CASSQGGWAQHF. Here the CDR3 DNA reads TGTGCCAGTAGTCAGGGTGGCTGGGCCCAGCATTTT.

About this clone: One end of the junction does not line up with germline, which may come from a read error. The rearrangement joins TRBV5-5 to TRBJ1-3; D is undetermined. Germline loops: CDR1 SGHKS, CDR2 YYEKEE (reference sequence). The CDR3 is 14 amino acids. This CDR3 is CASSLEVAGNTIYF. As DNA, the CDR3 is TGTGCCAGCAGCTTGGAGGTAGCTGGCAACACCATATATTTT. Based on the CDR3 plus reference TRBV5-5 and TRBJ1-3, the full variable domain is DAGVTQSPTHLIKTRGQQVTLRCSPISGHKSVSWYQQVLGQGPQFIFQYYEKEERGRGNFPDRFSARQFPNYSSELNVNALLLGDSALYLCASSLEVAGNTIYFGEGSWLTVV.

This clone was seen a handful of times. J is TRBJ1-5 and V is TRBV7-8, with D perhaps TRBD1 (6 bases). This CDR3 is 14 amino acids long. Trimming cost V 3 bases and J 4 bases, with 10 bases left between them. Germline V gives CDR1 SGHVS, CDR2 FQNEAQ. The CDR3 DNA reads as TGTGCCAGCAGCTTCGGACAGAATAATCAGCCCCAGCATTTT. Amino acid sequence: CASSFGQNNQPQHF.

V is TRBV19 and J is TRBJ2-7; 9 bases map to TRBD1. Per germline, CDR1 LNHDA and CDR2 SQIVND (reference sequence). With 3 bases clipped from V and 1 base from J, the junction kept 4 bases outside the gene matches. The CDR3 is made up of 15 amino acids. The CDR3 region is CASSMDRGYSYEQYF. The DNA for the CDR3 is TGTGCCAGTAGTATGGACAGGGGCTATTCCTACGAGCAGTACTTC.

The CDR3 is CASSLGAGETDTQYF. CDR3 coding DNA: TGTGCCAGCAGCTTAGGAGCGGGGGAAACAGATACGCAGTATTTT. The gene calls are TRBV5-4 and TRBJ2-3, with 8 bases aligning to TRBD2. This CDR3 is built from 15 residues. Per the germline V gene, CDR1 is SGHNT and CDR2 is YYREEE (reference sequence). J lost 3 bases, V lost 2 bases, and 5 bases had no gene match.

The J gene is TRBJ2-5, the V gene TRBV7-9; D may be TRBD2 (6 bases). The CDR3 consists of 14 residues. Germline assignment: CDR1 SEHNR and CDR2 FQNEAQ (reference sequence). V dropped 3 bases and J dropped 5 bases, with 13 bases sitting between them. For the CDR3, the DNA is TGTGCCAGCAGCTTCGGGGGTATCGGGGAGACCCAGTACTTC. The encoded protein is CASSFGGIGETQYF.

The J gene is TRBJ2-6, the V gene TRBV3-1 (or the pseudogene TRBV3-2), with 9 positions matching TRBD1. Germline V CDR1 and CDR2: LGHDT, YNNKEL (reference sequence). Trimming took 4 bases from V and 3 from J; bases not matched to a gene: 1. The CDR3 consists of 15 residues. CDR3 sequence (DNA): TGTGCCAGCAGCCGACAGGGGGTTGGGGCCAACGTCCTGACTTTC. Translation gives CASSRQGVGANVLTF.